The 10 T cell receptor beta chains presented below share a single source sample, sequenced in a study of T cell repertoires in cytomegalovirus infection. TCRdb re-called the reads through MiXCR, storing one row per CDR3 protein. Of about 740,000 distinct CDR3 sequences in the sample, less than 40% were seen once. Material: PBMCs. These receptors were taken from a human donor in good health (CMV status not recorded). Some clones in this sample may be carry-over from other donors' samples.

The table lists this clonotype with a few counts. CDR3 residues: CASNRPHNEQFF. The CDR3 bases are TGTGCCAGCAATCGACCCCACAATGAGCAGTTCTTC. V usage is TRBV11-2 and J usage is TRBJ2-1; D call uncertain. V was cut by 7 bases and J by 5 bases, with 9 bases left in between. This CDR3 has 12 residues. Germline V gives CDR1 SGHAT, CDR2 FQNNGV.

Remarks on this clonotype: A read error may explain this, as a much larger clone is one base away. The chain combines TRBV7-6 with TRBJ2-5; 9 bases agree with TRBD1. The germline V gene has CDR1 SGHVS and CDR2 FNYEAQ. This CDR3 spans 13 amino acids. This CDR3 is CASSPKQGATQHF. The CDR3 coding sequence is TGTGCCAGCAGCCCCAAACAGGGGGCTACCCAGCACTTC.

The V call is TRBV28, the J call TRBJ2-7; no clear D. The germline V and J ends were trimmed by 5 bases and 3 bases, with 14 bases remaining between them. The CDR3 totals 14 residues. CDR1 and CDR2 (germline): MDHEN, SYDVKM. CDR3 region: CASSPYTEHYEQYF. The DNA of the CDR3 is TGTGCCAGCAGTCCATACACGGAACACTACGAGCAGTACTTC.

Of note for this clonotype: Possible read error: a much larger clone is one base away. The chain links TRBV7-6 to TRBJ2-1, with TRBD2 identical over 7 bases. The CDR3 has 16 residues. Trimming took 4 bases from V and 4 from J; bases not matched to a gene: 10. Looked up from germline, CDR1 is SGHVS and CDR2 is FNYEAQ. CDR3 amino acids: CASSSILAVGYNEQFF. In DNA form, the CDR3 reads TGTGCCAGCAGCTCTATCCTAGCGGTAGGGTACAATGAGCAGTTCTTC.

The sample holds many counts of this clonotype. This chain links TRBV7-2 with TRBJ1-3; TRBD1 is a possible D gene (5 bases). CDR3 size: 14 residues. V was clipped by 3 bases and J by 4 bases, with 10 bases between them. The germline CDR1 and CDR2 sequences are SGHTA and FQGNSA. CDR3 nucleotides: TGTGCCAGCAGCTTCGGGGCGCGCGGAAACACCATATATTTT. It codes for CASSFGARGNTIYF.

In its sample, this clonotype was seen a few times. The chain couples TRBV27 to TRBJ2-7, with a possible D match to TRBD2 (5 bases). Germline-derived CDR1 and CDR2 are MNHEY and SMNVEV (reference sequence). This CDR3 has 14 amino acids. Trimming cost V 2 bases and J 2 bases, with 10 bases left between them. CDR3 coding DNA: TGTGCCAGCAGTTTAAACGGACTGGCCTACGAGCAGTACTTC. This translates into CASSLNGLAYEQYF.

This clonotype was counted between two and nine times. The chain carries TRBV20-1 and TRBJ2-2; the D is unclear. Germline V gene data show CDR1 as DFQATT and CDR2 as SNEGSKA (reference sequence). This CDR3 is 13 amino acids long. Between the trimmed V and J ends, which lost 6 bases and 3 bases, there was a span of 11 bases. The chain's CDR3 is CSAPAGYTGELFF. DNA for the CDR3: TGCAGTGCCCCGGCCGGGTACACCGGGGAGCTGTTTTTT.

This clonotype was observed a single time. This may arise from a read error, as a much more abundant clone is one base away. V and J are TRBV6-1 and TRBJ2-7; 10 bases fit TRBD2. Germline trimming cut 6 bases from V and 2 bases from J; bases unmatched to any gene: 4. The CDR3 is made up of 14 amino acids. Germline V CDR1 and CDR2: MNHNS, SASEGT. CDR3 loop: CASRGAGGPYEQYF. In DNA, the CDR3 is TGTGCCAGCAGGGGAGCGGGAGGGCCCTACGAGCAGTACTTC.

Comment on this clonotype: Germline and junction disagree at one end, which may indicate a read error. This chain uses TRBV12-3 or TRBV12-4 with TRBJ2-2, with 9 bases aligning to TRBD1. This CDR3 is built from 17 residues. The CDR3 coding sequence is TGTGCCATCAGTATGGAGGTGGGACAGGGTAACACCGGGGAGCTGTTTTTT. It yields the protein CAISMEVGQGNTGELFF.

In its sample, this clonotype was seen a few times. A read error may be the cause here, since a much bigger clone is one base away. This sequence joins TRBV6-5 and TRBJ2-3, with 7 bases that match TRBD2. Germline CDR1 and CDR2: MNHEY and SVGAGI. The CDR3 runs 14 residues. CDR3 sequence: CASSFGGSTDTKYF. For the CDR3, the DNA is TGTGCCAGCAGTTTTGGCGGGAGTACAGATACGAAGTATTTT.